Reported below is one T cell receptor beta chain. These data originate in a study of blood T cell repertoires in COVID-19. Looking at the study overall: Italy, Spain and the United States were the sources of the convalescent and acute COVID-19 samples. Nucleic acid was either cDNA or gDNA, and it came from T cells, B-cell-depleted T cells, or PBMCs.

V lost 4 bases, J lost 5 bases, and 6 bases stayed unmatched. CDR1 and CDR2 from the germline V gene are GTSNPN and SVGIG (reference sequence). The CDR3 sequence is 13 residues long. Authors' data handling: Amplifying reference gene primers gave estimates of nucleated cell counts. Here immunoSEQ multiplex PCR was the method, and the copy in TCRdb shows in-frame clones only, minus some. D and trimming come from the DNA, and the V and J calls and clone size come from that table. This table has a few hundred thousand clones, 88% appearing once. Participants had their cohort set by participant-reported clinical history.

J is TRBJ1-1 and V is TRBV30; 8 bases map to TRBD1. The sample comprised PBMCs or T cells enriched from blood (not recorded which). This clonotype originated in a woman aged 40 to 55 with acute COVID-19. This CDR3 reads CAWIAQGGTEAFF. CDR3 DNA: TGTGCCTGGATCGCACAGGGGGGGACTGAAGCTTTCTTT.